Here is one TCR beta chain with its context. Possible read error: a much larger clone is one base away. Germline V gene sequence: CDR1 SGHNT, CDR2 YYREEE (reference sequence). The CDR3 has 15 residues. Three rounds of nested PCR, following a modified ARM-PCR protocol, produced the TCRbeta library. TCRdb reprocessed the multiplex PCR reads via MiXCR and lists one record per CDR3 protein. The sample carries 77,000 or so distinct CDR3 sequences, around 80% recorded once. These data belong to a study of tumor and adjacent non-tumor tissue in lung cancer. Overall study context: Histology: 12 adenocarcinoma, a couple of squamous cell carcinoma, 1 small cell lung cancer.

This sample's RNA came from whole unsorted tissue. This non-tumor lung sample came from over 3 cm beyond the tumor edge. The sample comprised distant non-tumor lung tissue. The sequence was obtained from a man between 65 and 85 years old with non-small cell lung cancer. The chain recombines TRBV5-4 with TRBJ2-3; D is perhaps TRBD2 (6 bases). The CDR3 DNA is TGTGTCAGCAGCTTGGTCGGGGGATTTACAGAAACGCAGTATTTT. It specifies CVSSLVGGFTETQYF.